Listed here is a single T cell receptor (beta chain). What it binds is unknown. An end of the junction does not agree with germline; a read error may underlie this. The table came from immunoSEQ multiplex PCR; TCRdb's copy has only in-frame clones and leaves some out. Of tens of thousands of clones in the sample, about 87% were seen once. These data are taken from a study of T cell responses to AZD1222 COVID-19 vaccine. Whole-study context: It was second doses at about 4 or about 12 weeks that were pooled.

Study-level results: Two doses of AZD1222 preceded a rise in Spike-specific TCR breadth and depth. Clonal diversity was possibly underestimated, and the donors were mostly white British, with more females. Recipients of AZD1222 seropositive at baseline numbered only 6 or 7.

The sample was peripheral blood, taken on day 0 of AZD1222 vaccination. This TCR was sampled from an adult in good health.

CDR3 DNA: TGTGCCAGCGGTTACGGACTTAGCACAGATACGCAGTATTTT. Translating gives CASGYGLSTDTQYF. V and J are TRBV6-5 and TRBJ2-3; the D gene is possibly TRBD2 (5 bases). Germline CDR1 reads MNHEY; CDR2 reads SVGAGI. There are 14 residues in the CDR3.